Below, 22 T cell receptor beta chains from the same sample are listed, as sequenced in a study of shared clonotypes between healthy human individuals. The data were produced by immunoSEQ multiplex PCR, yet TCRdb's version contains in-frame clones alone and is incomplete. The data contain about 1,500,000 clones, more than 95% of them singletons. Sequencing was done on a sample of naive CD4+ T cells sorted from blood. The subset is: CD45RA+ positively selected. These receptors all stem from a man aged 25 to 40 in good health.

The genes are TRBV7-8 and TRBJ1-1, with D tentatively TRBD1 (5 bases). CDR3 length: 17 residues. Trimming took off 6 bases at V and 0 bases at J, with 20 bases between the two ends. CDR1 and CDR2 (germline): SGHVS, FQNEAQ. CDR3 sequence: CASRSYQGLGMNTEAFF. CDR3 sequence (DNA): TGTGCCAGCAGAAGCTACCAGGGTTTGGGCATGAACACTGAAGCTTTCTTT. Full variable domain (outside the CDR3, taken from reference TRBV7-8 and TRBJ1-1): GAGVSQSPRYKVAKRGQDVALRCDPISGHVSLFWYQQALGQGPEFLTYFQNEAQLDKSGLPSDRFFAERPEGSVSTLKIQRTQQEDSAVYLCASRSYQGLGMNTEAFFGQGTRLTVV.

V is TRBV6-1 and J is TRBJ1-1; tentative D call: TRBD1 (6 bases). Trimming pared 8 bases from V and 0 bases from J, leaving 13 bases between. Germline V gene data show CDR1 as MNHNS and CDR2 as SASEGT. The CDR3 is 14 amino acids. In nucleotides, the CDR3 is TGTGCCAGCCTGAGAGGGGGGCTGAACACTGAAGCTTTCTTT. It is translated as CASLRGGLNTEAFF.

This clone appeared once. The rearrangement joins TRBV28 to TRBJ2-3, with D uncertain. Germline V gives CDR1 MDHEN, CDR2 SYDVKM. This CDR3 has 14 residues. The germline V and J ends were trimmed by 3 bases and 1 base, with 8 bases remaining between them. The CDR3 region has the DNA TGTGCCAGCAGTTTCTCGGATCGCACAGATACGCAGTATTTT. It translates to CASSFSDRTDTQYF. The full variable domain, with the rest looked up from reference TRBV28 and TRBJ2-3, is DVKVTQSSRYLVKRTGEKVFLECVQDMDHENMFWYRQDPGLGLRLIYFSYDVKMKEKGDIPEGYSVSREKKERFSLILESASTNQTSMYLCASSFSDRTDTQYFGPGTRLTVL.

The V call is TRBV5-6, the J call TRBJ2-3; D assignment may be TRBD1 or TRBD2 (5 bases each). The CDR3 extends over 17 amino acids. Trimming shortened V by 0 bases and J by 6 bases, and 20 bases separated the two germline ends. CDR1 and CDR2 from the germline V gene are SGHDT and YYEEEE. In DNA form, the CDR3 reads TGTGCCAGCAGCTTGGCCGGGACCCTACATAACGGGGATACGCAGTATTTT. Its protein is CASSLAGTLHNGDTQYF.

V is TRBV2 and J is TRBJ2-7, with 9 bases fitting TRBD2. Germline assignment: CDR1 SNHLY and CDR2 FYNNEI. The CDR3 has 14 amino acids. V lost 2 bases and J lost 6; bases outside the gene matches: 5. CDR3 protein: CASSELAGLSEQYF. CDR3 coding DNA: TGTGCCAGCAGTGAACTAGCGGGATTGAGCGAGCAGTACTTC.

V usage is TRBV12-5 and J usage is TRBJ2-5, with 15 bases matching TRBD2. The length of the CDR3 is 21 residues. Trimming removed 3 bases from V and 5 bases from J; junction bases left unmatched: 19. The germline gives CDR1 LGHNT, CDR2 FRNRAP. The CDR3 nucleotides are TGTGCTAGTGGTTTCTCAAACGTCGGGACTAGCGGGAGGATGGCAGCTGAGACCCAGTACTTC. This gives the protein CASGFSNVGTSGRMAAETQYF.

This chain connects TRBV6-5 to TRBJ2-1; 11 bases align to TRBD2. After removal of 5 bases from V and 6 bases from J, the junction contained 6 bases not matched to a gene. The CDR3 has 15 residues. CDR1 is MNHEY, CDR2 SVGAGI, per germline. The CDR3, as DNA: TGTGCCAGCAGTCAAACTAGCGGGAGAGTCAATGAGCAGTTCTTC. It translates to CASSQTSGRVNEQFF.

As for this clone: Different DNA sequences within this sample yield the same CDR3. V usage is TRBV10-2 and J usage is TRBJ2-7, with D possibly being TRBD1 or TRBD2 (5 bases each). The CDR3 covers 13 residues. V lost 3 bases and J lost 1, with 7 bases in between. Germline V gene data show CDR1 as WSHSY and CDR2 as SAAADI. The CDR3 region is CASSDGGSYEQYF. The CDR3 DNA reads TGCGCCAGCAGTGATGGGGGATCCTACGAGCAGTACTTC.

This clone appeared once. The rearrangement links TRBV7-8 to TRBJ2-2; TRBD2 is a possible D gene (5 bases). The CDR3 has 17 residues. Germline lookup yields CDR1 SGHVS and CDR2 FQNEAQ. Trimming stripped 5 bases from V and 1 base from J, with 17 bases between. The CDR3 nucleotides read TGTGCCAGCAGCCTCCCCCGTCAGCGGAAGAACACCGGGGAGCTGTTTTTT. Translation: CASSLPRQRKNTGELFF.

The V call is TRBV15, the J call TRBJ1-5; maybe TRBD1 (5 bases). The CDR3 is 17 residues long. Trimming took off 0 bases at V and 2 bases at J, with 14 bases between the two ends. Germline V gene sequence: CDR1 LNHNV, CDR2 YYDKDF (reference sequence). As DNA, the CDR3 is TGTGCCACCAGCAGAGATCTGGGGGGACGCGGCAATCAGCCCCAGCATTTT. Its protein product is CATSRDLGGRGNQPQHF.

V is TRBV4-2 and J is TRBJ2-7; 8 positions match TRBD2. Germline values: CDR1 LGHNA, CDR2 YNFKEQ. The CDR3 is 16 amino acids. The junction had 8 bases not matched to a gene; V was cut back by 4 bases and J by 0 bases. The CDR3 spells CASSPYRGTSSYEQYF. In nucleotides, the CDR3 is TGTGCCAGCAGCCCCTATCGAGGGACTAGCTCCTACGAGCAGTACTTC.

This clone was counted once. This chain joins TRBV2 and TRBJ2-1; 8 positions match TRBD1. V shed 5 bases and J 2 bases; nucleotides not matched to a gene: 5. The germline V gene encodes CDR1 SNHLY and CDR2 FYNNEI. The CDR3 is 15 residues long. As DNA, the CDR3 is TGTGCCAGCAGTTCCCGACAGGGGACCTACAATGAGCAGTTCTTC. Translating gives CASSSRQGTYNEQFF.

This chain links TRBV10-1 with TRBJ1-5; TRBD1 aligns across 8 bases. CDR1 is WNHNN, CDR2 SYGVQD, per germline (reference sequence). This CDR3 has 14 residues. The junction had 6 bases not matched to a gene; V was cut back by 6 bases and J by 5 bases. CDR3: CASSSGGRDQPQHF. DNA of the CDR3: TGCGCCAGCAGCTCAGGGGGCCGGGATCAGCCCCAGCATTTT.

J is TRBJ2-5 and V is TRBV7-9; D is unresolved. CDR1 is SEHNR and CDR2 is FQNEAQ in the germline V gene (reference sequence). The CDR3 contains 14 residues. The ends were cut back, 0 bases at V and 4 bases at J, with 9 bases in the middle. For the CDR3, the DNA is TGTGCCAGCAGCTTAGCAGGGTCGGTAGAGACCCAGTACTTC. Amino acids: CASSLAGSVETQYF.

The V call is TRBV14, the J call TRBJ1-2, with D perhaps matching TRBD1 (5 bases). The length of the CDR3 is 13 residues. Germline V gene lookup returns CDR1 SGHDN and CDR2 FVKESK. V shed 5 bases and J shed 6 bases, with 13 bases lying between them. Here the CDR3 DNA reads TGTGCCAGCAGCACGACAGACGGGCATGGCTACACCTTC. Its protein is CASSTTDGHGYTF.

The chain recombines TRBV28 with TRBJ1-4; D is possibly TRBD1 (6 bases). V lost 0 bases and J 8 bases, leaving 10 bases between the germline ends. The CDR3 length is 14 residues. CDR1 MDHEN and CDR2 SYDVKM come from the germline V gene. CDR3 nucleotides: TGTGCCAGCAGTTTATGGGAGGGGGGCGAAAAACTGTTTTTT. It yields the protein CASSLWEGGEKLFF. Full variable domain (rest looked up from reference TRBV28 and TRBJ1-4): DVKVTQSSRYLVKRTGEKVFLECVQDMDHENMFWYRQDPGLGLRLIYFSYDVKMKEKGDIPEGYSVSREKKERFSLILESASTNQTSMYLCASSLWEGGEKLFFGSGTQLSVL.

The rearrangement links TRBV5-4 to TRBJ2-1, with D possibly called TRBD1 or TRBD2 (6 bases each). The CDR3 runs 16 residues. Germline V CDR1 and CDR2: SGHNT, YYREEE (reference sequence). The V end was cut by 1 base, the J end by 7 bases, with 18 bases between. The CDR3 DNA reads TGTGCCAGCAGCTTGAGCGGAGGGGGTTGGGGGAATGAGCAGTTCTTC. Translation: CASSLSGGGWGNEQFF.

J is TRBJ2-3 and V is TRBV10-3; possibly TRBD2 for D (5 bases). The V end was cut by 0 bases, the J end by 2 bases, with 6 bases between. The CDR3 has 14 residues. From germline, CDR1 is ENHRY and CDR2 SYGVKD. CDR3 residues: CAISESADTDTQYF. The CDR3 coding sequence is TGTGCCATCAGTGAGTCAGCGGACACAGATACGCAGTATTTT.

V usage is TRBV18 and J usage is TRBJ2-7, with D possibly being TRBD1 (6 bases). Germline V CDR1 and CDR2: KGHSH, LQKENI. The CDR3 loop spans 13 amino acids. The V end lost 4 bases, the J end lost 4 bases, and 11 bases lay between the germline ends. Here the CDR3 DNA reads TGTGCCAGCTCACGCTCAGGGGTGTACGAGCAGTACTTC. Translating gives CASSRSGVYEQYF.

This sequence joins TRBV18 and TRBJ1-5; 10 positions agree with TRBD1. The germline V gene encodes CDR1 KGHSH and CDR2 LQKENI. V gave up 4 bases and J gave up 8 bases; unmatched junction bases: 14. This CDR3 region has 17 residues. The CDR3 reads CASSQAGTGAGKEPQHF. The DNA of the CDR3 is TGTGCCAGCTCACAAGCCGGGACAGGGGCAGGTAAGGAGCCCCAGCATTTT.

The chain joins TRBV5-4 to TRBJ2-1; 8 bases line up with TRBD1. Germline V gene lookup returns CDR1 SGHNT and CDR2 YYREEE (reference sequence). Trimming cost V 4 bases and J 10 bases; bases outside gene matches: 7. This CDR3 is built from 13 residues. In nucleotides, the CDR3 is TGTGCCAGCAGCGACACGGACAGGGCGGAGCAGTTCTTC. This codes for CASSDTDRAEQFF.

The chain links TRBV10-1 to TRBJ2-2, with TRBD2 matching over 8 bases. Germline lookup yields CDR1 WNHNN and CDR2 SYGVQD (reference sequence). V lost 6 bases to trimming and J lost 2 bases; unmatched junction nucleotides: 2. The CDR3 covers 14 residues. The CDR3 DNA sequence: TGCGCCAGCAGCGGGAGGGCCAACACCGGGGAGCTGTTTTTT. As protein: CASSGRANTGELFF.